The TCR beta chain described here comes from a study of CD8+CD57+ T cells in acquired aplastic anemia. Flow cytometry had shown expanded CD8+CD57+ cells in the patients chosen for sequencing. Genomic DNA, serving as template, underwent TCR beta VDJ and CDR3 profiling. MiXCR, applied by TCRdb to the reads, yields one record per CDR3 protein. The sample consists of 75,000 to 80,000 distinct CDR3 sequences, about 70% of them appearing once. CDR3 length: 15 amino acids. Per the germline V gene, CDR1 is KGHDR and CDR2 is SFDVKD. Unmatched junction bases numbered 10, after V lost 5 bases and J lost 9 bases.

This receptor was taken from a human donor with aplastic anemia. The V and J genes are TRBV24-1 and TRBJ2-1; the match to TRBD2 covers 9 bases. The sample taken for sequencing was sorted CD4+, CD8+, or CD8+CD57+ T cells (not recorded which) from PBMCs. Written as DNA, the CDR3 is TGTGCCACCAGTGTGACCGGCGGGAGGGTCTTTGAGCAGTTCTTC. This codes for CATSVTGGRVFEQFF.